This T cell receptor beta chain comes out of a study of T-cell memory formation after mild COVID-19. The CDR3 covers 14 residues. Trimming removed 0 bases from V and 6 bases from J, with 11 bases in between. Looked up from germline, CDR1 is KGHSH and CDR2 is LQKENI. A single record per CDR3 protein comes from TCRdb applying MiXCR to the 5' RACE reads. This table holds a few hundred thousand distinct CDR3 sequences, over 13% found once. This clonotype has just a few counts. The genes are TRBV18 and TRBJ1-1; D is undetermined. The material sequenced was PBMCs or a T cell subset sorted from them (not recorded which). The clonotype comes from a young man who had mild COVID-19 (a few samples of this study predate the infection). Cell type and time point are not known. The CDR3 coding sequence is TGTGCCAGCTCACCACCTGTACGGGTCGCTGAAGCTTTCTTT. Encoded protein: CASSPPVRVAEAFF. The full variable domain, in which reference TRBV18 and TRBJ1-1 provide the parts outside the CDR3, is NAGVMQNPRHLVRRRGQEARLRCSPMKGHSHVYWYRQLPEEGLKFMVYLQKENIIDESGMPKERFSAEFPKEGPSILRIQQVVRGDSAAYFCASSPPVRVAEAFFGQGTRLTVV.